The clone carrying this T cell receptor beta chain has just a few counts. Its antigen is unknown. The assay was immunoSEQ multiplex PCR, and TCRdb's table has in-frame clones only and misses some. In the table there are fewer than 15,000 clones, approximately 84% of which are singletons. These data originate in a study of graft-versus-host responses after intestinal transplantation. Study-wide context: Among the recipients, transplants were multivisceral, liver-intestinal, or isolated intestinal. Recipients uniformly received anti-thymocyte globulin induction, followed by tacrolimus and steroids for two to four years. Overall study findings and caveats: The recipient marrow held GvH clones, and some of them showed up first in ileum or blood. Graft-versus-host to host-versus-graft clonal ratios in allografts were high in patients with graft-donor T cell macrochimerism.

This CDR3 region has 11 residues. Germline V gives CDR1 GTSNPN, CDR2 SVGIG (reference sequence). V was pared by 0 bases and J by 6 bases, with 5 bases between. The sample consisted of PBMCs, taken after intestinal transplantation. The chain links TRBV30 to TRBJ1-1; D uncertain. This TCR came from a human patient who received an intestinal transplant, so some T cells may come from the graft donor. Here the CDR3 reads CAWSVGSEAFF. The CDR3 DNA reads as TGTGCCTGGAGTGTAGGGTCTGAAGCTTTCTTT.